This paragraph covers one T cell receptor beta chain sequence. Its matching antigen is unknown. Read sequence stops 3 residues before the CDR3 end, and the germline J gene provides the missing end. From germline, CDR1 is MNHEY and CDR2 SVGEGT. This CDR3 region has 13 residues. The J segment lost 7 bases and the V segment lost 8 bases, leaving 2 bases of the junction unmatched. Donors gave about 5 to 8 ml heparinized peripheral whole blood. Equal genomic DNA amounts from CVID and control samples were sequenced. TCRdb's copy holds only in-frame clones and misses some; the assay was immunoSEQ multiplex PCR. This sample comprises over 1,500 clones, none seen once only. This entry is derived from a study of T cell clonality in common variable immunodeficiency. Study-wide results and caveats: Reportedly, TCR beta sequences from common variable immunodeficiency showed fewer deletions and N-nucleotide insertions. CVID subjects shared fewer TCRbeta clones than healthy controls did. CVID subjects had higher TCRbeta clonality than healthy controls, most marked in about a third.

This receptor was taken from a human donor with common variable immunodeficiency. This sequence joins TRBV6-2 or TRBV6-3 and TRBJ1-6; 10 bases map to TRBD1. Sequencing was done on a sample of peripheral blood mononuclear cells. The sequenced CDR3 bases are TGTGCCAGCGAGGGACAGGGGAATTCACCC. Encoded protein: CASEGQGNSP. The entire CDR3 sequence reads CASEGQGNSPLHF.